Shown below are 7 T cell receptor beta chains from a single sample sequenced in a study of blood T cell repertoires in COVID-19. Profiled with immunoSEQ multiplex PCR; TCRdb holds only in-frame clones, not every one. The profile covers around 250,000 clones, with roughly 90% appearing a single time and 2.5% to 3% taken by the ten largest. The sample was peripheral blood. Every receptor here comes from a woman aged 25 to 39 with active or convalescent COVID-19.

This chain links TRBV9 with TRBJ1-2; D ambiguous. Per germline, CDR1 SGDLS and CDR2 YYNGEE. The CDR3 totals 13 residues. V gave up 1 base and J gave up 4 bases, with 8 bases separating them. CDR3 nucleotides: TGTGCCAGCAGCGTATCGGAGGGCTATGGCTACACCTTC. It translates to CASSVSEGYGYTF.

The rearrangement links TRBV5-1 to TRBJ2-5, with 9 bases lining up with TRBD2. This CDR3 is built from 16 residues. Germline CDR1 reads SGHRS; CDR2 reads YFSETQ. V lost 0 bases and J lost 4; bases outside the gene matches: 7. The CDR3 loop reads CASSLGSGGPLETQYF. CDR3 nucleotide sequence: TGCGCCAGCAGCTTGGGAAGCGGGGGGCCCCTAGAGACCCAGTACTTC. Looking up the rest from reference TRBV5-1 and TRBJ2-5 gives the full variable domain: KAGVTQTPRYLIKTRGQQVTLSCSPISGHRSVSWYQQTPGQGLQFLFEYFSETQRNKGNFPGRFSGRQFSNSRSEMNVSTLELGDSALYLCASSLGSGGPLETQYFGPGTRLLVL.

The chain joins TRBV30 to TRBJ2-7; TRBD1 aligns across 7 bases. The CDR3 runs to 13 residues. The V segment lost 5 bases and the J segment 3 bases; nucleotides outside the gene matches: 7. CDR1 is GTSNPN, CDR2 SVGIG, per germline (reference sequence). The CDR3 DNA reads TGTGCCTGGTCTGGACAGGACCGCTACGAGCAGTACTTC. Amino acids: CAWSGQDRYEQYF.

This clone was observed a handful of times. The rearrangement links TRBV9 to TRBJ1-3; D ambiguous. The CDR3 runs to 16 residues. Germline V gene sequence: CDR1 SGDLS, CDR2 YYNGEE. With 0 bases removed from V and 0 bases from J, the gap between germline ends came to 10 bases. CDR3 sequence reads: CASSVGHMVSGNTIYF. In DNA form, the CDR3 reads TGTGCCAGCAGCGTAGGTCACATGGTCTCTGGAAACACCATATATTTT.

The V and J genes are TRBV5-1 and TRBJ1-4; TRBD1 matches 8 bases. Trimming at V came to 4 bases and at J to 7 bases, leaving 6 bases not matched to a gene. The germline V gene has CDR1 SGHRS and CDR2 YFSETQ. The CDR3 loop spans 14 amino acids. Here the CDR3 DNA reads TGCGCCAGCAGCCGCGGGACAGGAGGTGAAAAACTGTTTTTT. Protein product: CASSRGTGGEKLFF.

The chain joins TRBV28 to TRBJ2-5; 10 positions match TRBD2. The V gene's germline CDR1 is MDHEN and CDR2 SYDVKM. J lost 5 bases, V lost 4 bases, and 13 bases had no gene match. The CDR3 contains 17 residues. CDR3 loop: CASSYGSGGPLKETQYF. CDR3 sequence (DNA): TGTGCCAGCAGTTATGGTAGCGGGGGGCCCTTAAAGGAGACCCAGTACTTC.

This chain connects TRBV28 to TRBJ2-5; D remains unclear. Germline V gene lookup returns CDR1 MDHEN and CDR2 SYDVKM. Trimming shortened V by 5 bases and J by 7 bases, and 14 bases separated the two germline ends. The CDR3 sequence is 13 residues long. CDR3 amino acids: CASSGPVVRTQYF. The DNA of the CDR3 is TGTGCCAGCAGTGGGCCCGTGGTCCGGACCCAGTACTTC. The full variable domain, with the rest looked up from reference TRBV28 and TRBJ2-5, is DVKVTQSSRYLVKRTGEKVFLECVQDMDHENMFWYRQDPGLGLRLIYFSYDVKMKEKGDIPEGYSVSREKKERFSLILESASTNQTSMYLCASSGPVVRTQYFGPGTRLLVL.